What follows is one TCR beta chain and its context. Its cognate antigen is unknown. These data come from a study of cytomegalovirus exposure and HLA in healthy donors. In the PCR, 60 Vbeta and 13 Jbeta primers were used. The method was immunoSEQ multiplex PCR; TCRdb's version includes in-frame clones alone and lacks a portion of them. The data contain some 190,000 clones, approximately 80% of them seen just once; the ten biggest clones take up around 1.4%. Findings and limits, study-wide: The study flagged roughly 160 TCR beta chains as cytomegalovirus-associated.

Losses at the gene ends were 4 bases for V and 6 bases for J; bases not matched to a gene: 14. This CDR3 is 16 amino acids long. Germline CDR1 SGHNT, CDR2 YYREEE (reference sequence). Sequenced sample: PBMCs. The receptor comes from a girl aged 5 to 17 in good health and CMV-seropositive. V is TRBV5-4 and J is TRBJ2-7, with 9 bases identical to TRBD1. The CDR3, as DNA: TGTGCCAGCAGCGATGGCCCCGGGACAGGGTCTGCCGAGCAGTACTTC. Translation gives CASSDGPGTGSAEQYF.